The clone carrying this TCR beta chain showed up just a few times. The data are from a study of blood T cell repertoires in COVID-19. Trimming shortened V by 6 bases and J by 3 bases, and 9 bases separated the two germline ends. CDR1 and CDR2 (germline): SNHLY, FYNNEI. The CDR3 runs to 13 residues. Libraries were prepared by immunoSEQ multiplex PCR; TCRdb keeps only in-frame clonotypes and omits some of them. This table has approximately 130,000 clones, about four fifths appearing once. The sequenced sample consisted of peripheral blood. This receptor was identified in a human donor in a cohort sampled during active COVID-19. The chain couples TRBV2 to TRBJ1-5; a weak D match, TRBD1 (5 bases). CDR3 sequence (DNA): TGTGCCAGCAGCCGGACACCCAATCAGCCCCAGCATTTT. Its translation is CASSRTPNQPQHF.